Below, 31 T cell receptor beta chains from the same sample are listed, as sequenced in a study of spatial heterogeneity in lung cancer. Study-wide results and limits: Counts of expanded intratumoral alpha and beta TCRs tracked tumor mutation counts.

TCRdb re-called the 5' RACE reads with MiXCR, one entry per CDR3 protein. The sample lists approximately 11,000 distinct CDR3 sequences, about 5% occurring once. Their cognate antigens are unknown. Noted time point: sample taken at primary tumor resection. The sequenced sample was lung tumor tissue, obtained at surgery. Every receptor here comes from a male donor with early-stage non-small cell lung cancer.

This clonotype was seen ten or more times. This beta chain was picked up by a library intended for alpha chains and is off target, so its count carries little meaning. The chain is built from TRBV5-6 and TRBJ2-3; maybe TRBD1 (5 bases). Trimming took 0 bases from V and 4 from J, leaving 6 bases between them. This CDR3 has 13 residues. Germline CDR1 SGHDT, CDR2 YYEEEE. CDR3 in amino acids: CASSLVGPDTQYF. CDR3 DNA: TGTGCCAGCAGCTTGGTGGGGCCAGATACGCAGTATTTT.

In this sample, this clonotype is medium-sized. This beta chain lies outside the target of a library built for alpha chains; its clone size means little. The J gene is TRBJ2-1, the V gene TRBV6-2 or TRBV6-3, with 7 bases aligning to TRBD2. Germline V CDR1 and CDR2: MNHEY, SVGEGT. CDR3 size: 15 residues. V was clipped by 0 bases and J by 6 bases; unmatched bases: 5. The chain's CDR3 is CASSYSRGSGNEQFF. CDR3 bases: TGTGCCAGCAGTTACTCGCGGGGGTCAGGCAATGAGCAGTTCTTC.

This clonotype was observed many times. Since it is a stray read in a library aimed at alpha chains, this beta chain has a size that is not meaningful. The CDR3 sequence: CASSFLSEAFF. The CDR3 nucleotides read TGTGCCAGCAGTTTTCTCTCCGAAGCTTTCTTT. The chain carries TRBV12-3 or TRBV12-4 and TRBJ1-1; D not resolved. The CDR3 length is 11 residues. V lost 3 bases and J 8 bases, leaving 7 bases between the germline ends.

This clonotype was observed at least ten times. Being off target in a library aimed at alpha chains, this beta chain has a size of little meaning. This chain joins TRBV5-8 and TRBJ2-4; D not resolved. V was clipped by 0 bases and J by 0 bases, with 1 base between them. The CDR3 totals 13 residues. Germline loops: CDR1 SGHTS, CDR2 YDEGEE. The CDR3 sequence: CASSLGAKNIQYF. The CDR3 DNA reads TGTGCCAGCAGCTTGGGAGCCAAAAACATTCAGTACTTC.

This clonotype was counted ten times or more. The size of this beta chain means little, since it is a stray read in a library made for alpha chains. The V call is TRBV7-8, the J call TRBJ1-1; the D gene is possibly TRBD1 (5 bases). The germline gives CDR1 SGHVS, CDR2 FQNEAQ. V lost 0 bases and J 5 bases, leaving 13 bases between the germline ends. CDR3 length: 15 amino acids. The CDR3 loop reads CASSLARGGRTEAFF. CDR3 nucleotide sequence: TGTGCCAGCAGCTTAGCGCGTGGGGGGAGGACTGAAGCTTTCTTT.

The table lists this clonotype with many counts. This beta chain is an unintended read in a library built for alpha chains; its size means little. V is TRBV7-3 and J is TRBJ2-2, with TRBD2 as a possible D gene (5 bases). Germline V CDR1 and CDR2: SGHTA, FQGTGA. V was trimmed by 1 base and J by 4 bases, leaving 7 bases between them. This CDR3 has 14 residues. CDR3 coding DNA: TGTGCCAGCAGCTTAAGGGGAGCCACCGGGGAGCTGTTTTTT. Amino acid sequence: CASSLRGATGELFF.

This clonotype was seen at least ten times. Because the library targeted alpha chains, this beta chain is an off-target read whose size means little. The chain combines TRBV28 with TRBJ1-1; D not certain. The germline V and J ends were trimmed by 4 bases and 0 bases, with 9 bases remaining between them. CDR1 MDHEN and CDR2 SYDVKM come from the germline V gene. The CDR3 covers 14 residues. The CDR3 sequence: CASSSLDMNTEAFF. CDR3 DNA sequence: TGTGCCAGCAGTTCCCTAGATATGAACACTGAAGCTTTCTTT.

This clonotype is judged medium-sized. Little can be read into the size of this beta chain, an off-target read in a library designed for alpha chains. The chain links TRBV2 to TRBJ2-7; 7 bases line up with TRBD1. V lost 5 bases and J lost 2; bases outside the gene matches: 3. Germline CDR1 reads SNHLY; CDR2 reads FYNNEI. The CDR3 is made up of 13 amino acids. The CDR3: CASSRQGPYEQYF. The CDR3 region has the DNA TGTGCCAGCAGTCGACAGGGCCCCTACGAGCAGTACTTC.

By sample share, this clonotype is medium-sized. With the library built for alpha chains, this beta chain is off target and its frequency is not meaningful. The chain carries TRBV15 and TRBJ1-5; D gene unclear. The germline V gene has CDR1 LNHNV and CDR2 YYDKDF (reference sequence). The V end was cut by 0 bases, the J end by 4 bases, with 10 bases between. The CDR3 has 15 residues. CDR3 in amino acids: CATSRDGEHNQPQHF. CDR3 nucleotide sequence: TGTGCCACCAGCAGAGATGGAGAACATAATCAGCCCCAGCATTTT. The full variable domain, rest sourced from reference TRBV15 and TRBJ1-5, is DAMVIQNPRYQVTQFGKPVTLSCSQTLNHNVMYWYQQKSSQAPKLLFHYYDKDFNNEADTPDNFQSRRPNTSFCFLDIRSPGLGDTAMYLCATSRDGEHNQPQHFGDGTRLSIL.

At least ten counts were recorded for this clonotype. This beta chain is a stray sequence in a library constructed for alpha chains; its clone size is not meaningful. The chain combines TRBV4-1 with TRBJ1-1, with 9 bases aligning to TRBD1. V dropped 3 bases and J dropped 4; count of bases not matched to a gene: 3. Per germline, CDR1 MGHRA and CDR2 YSYEKL. The CDR3 consists of 14 residues. This CDR3 reads CASSHPTGGTEAFF. For the CDR3, the DNA is TGCGCCAGCAGCCACCCGACAGGGGGCACTGAAGCTTTCTTT.

This clonotype was seen ten or more times. The size of this beta chain means little, since it is a stray read in a library made for alpha chains. The chain uses TRBV7-2 and TRBJ1-6, with 7 bases aligning to TRBD1. CDR3 length: 14 amino acids. Germline CDR1 is SGHTA and CDR2 is FQGNSA. V was pared by 7 bases and J by 7 bases, with 7 bases of the junction left unmatched. CDR3: CASTQDRVNSPLHF. The CDR3 DNA sequence: TGTGCCAGCACCCAAGACAGGGTGAATTCACCCCTCCACTTT.

This clonotype came up many times. This beta chain slipped into a library made for alpha chains as a stray read, so its size is not meaningful. V and J are TRBV24-1 and TRBJ2-2; 8 bases map to TRBD2. Germline CDR1 KGHDR, CDR2 SFDVKD. V lost 7 bases and J lost 4; bases outside the gene matches: 7. This CDR3 is built from 15 residues. The CDR3 region has the DNA TGTGCCACCAGCGCGGGGGGCCTGAGCACCGGGGAGCTGTTTTTT. Protein: CATSAGGLSTGELFF.

Many counts were recorded for this clonotype. Since it is a stray read in a library aimed at alpha chains, this beta chain has a size that is not meaningful. V and J are TRBV5-1 and TRBJ2-2, with D possibly matching TRBD2 (6 bases). Trimming stripped 0 bases from V and 6 bases from J, with 9 bases between. This CDR3 spans 14 amino acids. Germline values: CDR1 SGHRS, CDR2 YFSETQ. CDR3 nucleotides: TGCGCCAGCAGCTTGGGACTAGTAGCCGGGGAGCTGTTTTTT. This translates into CASSLGLVAGELFF. The entire variable domain, with the rest obtained from reference TRBV5-1 and TRBJ2-2, is as follows: KAGVTQTPRYLIKTRGQQVTLSCSPISGHRSVSWYQQTPGQGLQFLFEYFSETQRNKGNFPGRFSGRQFSNSRSEMNVSTLELGDSALYLCASSLGLVAGELFFGEGSRLTVL.

This clonotype was counted many times. This beta chain is a stray sequence in a library constructed for alpha chains; its clone size is not meaningful. The chain carries TRBV29-1 and TRBJ1-1; weak D call: TRBD1 (6 bases). The germline CDR1 and CDR2 sequences are SQVTM and ANQGSEA. There are 12 residues in the CDR3. The germline V and J ends were trimmed by 1 base and 7 bases, with 10 bases remaining between them. CDR3 nucleotide sequence: TGCAGCGTTGAAGGACAGGCCGGTGAAGCTTTCTTT. Protein: CSVEGQAGEAFF.

This clonotype came up many times. As an off-target read in a library built for alpha chains, this beta chain has a frequency of little significance. The rearrangement links TRBV5-1 to TRBJ1-2; TRBD1 might be the D (6 bases). The germline V gene encodes CDR1 SGHRS and CDR2 YFSETQ. The CDR3 contains 13 residues. The V end lost 4 bases, the J end lost 2 bases, and 9 bases lay between the germline ends. The CDR3 loop is CASSTTGNYGYTF. The CDR3 region has the DNA TGCGCCAGCAGCACCACAGGGAACTATGGCTACACCTTC.

Ten or more counts support this clonotype. Since the library was made to target alpha chains, this beta chain is a stray read and its abundance is not meaningful. This chain connects TRBV29-1 to TRBJ2-1; D is perhaps TRBD1 (6 bases). V lost 2 bases and J 7 bases, leaving 12 bases between the germline ends. The germline V gene encodes CDR1 SQVTM and CDR2 ANQGSEA. The CDR3 runs 13 residues. CDR3 region: CSVEIQQGNEQFF. In DNA form, the CDR3 reads TGCAGCGTTGAAATTCAACAGGGAAATGAGCAGTTCTTC.

This clonotype was found many times. This beta chain represents an off-target read in a library built for alpha chains; its size is of limited meaning. This sequence joins TRBV20-1 and TRBJ2-3, with 9 bases identical to TRBD1. This CDR3 is built from 13 residues. The trim removed 5 bases at V and 1 base at J, leaving 1 base unmatched. Germline CDR1 DFQATT, CDR2 SNEGSKA (reference sequence). The CDR3 DNA reads as TGCAGTGCTTGGACAGGGGGCACAGATACGCAGTATTTT. Protein: CSAWTGGTDTQYF.

This clonotype was observed many times. This beta chain turned up in a library designed for alpha chains; as an off-target read, its abundance says little. V gene TRBV6-2 or TRBV6-3 combines with J gene TRBJ2-3, with D unresolved. Germline V gene data show CDR1 as MNHEY and CDR2 as SVGEGT. CDR3 length: 14 residues. The V gene lost 2 bases and the J gene lost 0 bases, with 6 bases spanning the gap. Here the CDR3 reads CASSYLQSTDTQYF. In DNA form, the CDR3 reads TGTGCCAGCAGTTACCTACAGAGCACAGATACGCAGTATTTT.

This clonotype was picked up many times. This beta chain slipped into a library made for alpha chains as a stray read, so its size is not meaningful. The chain is built from TRBV10-1 and TRBJ2-2; tentatively, D is TRBD2 (5 bases). Looked up from germline, CDR1 is WNHNN and CDR2 is SYGVQD (reference sequence). Between the trimmed V and J ends, which lost 8 bases and 1 base, there was a span of 8 bases. This CDR3 comprises 13 residues. The CDR3 reads CASSRENTGELFF. The CDR3 nucleotides read TGCGCCAGCTCCCGGGAGAACACCGGGGAGCTGTTTTTT.

This clonotype is medium-sized (0.01 to 0.1%) by share. Since it is a stray read in a library aimed at alpha chains, this beta chain has a size that is not meaningful. The chain has TRBV12-3 or TRBV12-4 and TRBJ1-2; 8 bases align to TRBD1. The CDR3 is 16 residues long. V trimming: 4 bases; J trimming: 0 bases; junction bases outside the gene matches: 7. DNA for the CDR3: TGTGCCAGCAGTTCGACTACGGACAGGGCTAACTATGGCTACACCTTC. This encodes CASSSTTDRANYGYTF.

This clonotype was picked up many times. Because this beta chain is a stray read in a library intended to capture alpha chains, its abundance should not be given much weight. V usage is TRBV4-2 and J usage is TRBJ2-1; 10 positions match TRBD2. V lost 2 bases to trimming and J lost 7 bases; unmatched junction nucleotides: 5. Germline CDR1 is LGHNA and CDR2 is YNFKEQ. This CDR3 contains 15 residues. CDR3 DNA: TGTGCCAGCAGCCAACTCCTAGCGGGGGTTAATGAGCAGTTCTTC. Residues: CASSQLLAGVNEQFF.

This clonotype was seen ten or more times. As an off-target read in a library built for alpha chains, this beta chain has a frequency of little significance. V gene TRBV29-1 combines with J gene TRBJ1-1, with D perhaps matching TRBD1 (6 bases). The V and J ends lost 3 bases and 6 bases respectively, with 11 bases between them. Per germline, CDR1 SQVTM and CDR2 ANQGSEA. This CDR3 spans 12 amino acids. CDR3 in DNA: TGCAGCGTTGAGTTGACAGGAGCTGAAGCTTTCTTT. Its translation is CSVELTGAEAFF.

The table lists this clonotype with many counts. A library made for alpha chains picked up this beta chain off target, so its size means little. The chain links TRBV20-1 to TRBJ2-7, with D maybe TRBD2 (5 bases). Germline CDR1 is DFQATT and CDR2 is SNEGSKA (reference sequence). This CDR3 comprises 12 residues. V was cut by 6 bases and J by 6 bases, with 15 bases left in between. CDR3 in amino acids: CSARTDYVEQYF. The CDR3, as DNA: TGCAGTGCCCGCACCGACTATGTCGAGCAGTACTTC.

In this sample, this clonotype turned up many times. This beta chain is a stray sequence in a library constructed for alpha chains; its clone size is not meaningful. The CDR3 bases are TGTGCCAGCTCACGTTTAGGGGCGCTCTCTGGAAACACCATATATTTT. Encoded protein: CASSRLGALSGNTIYF. The chain recombines TRBV18 with TRBJ1-3, with a possible D match to TRBD1 (5 bases). V gave up 4 bases and J gave up 0 bases, with 13 bases separating them. There are 16 residues in the CDR3. The germline gives CDR1 KGHSH, CDR2 LQKENI.

This clonotype occurred many times. Found in a library prepared for alpha chains, this beta chain is an off-target read, and its abundance has little meaning. V usage is TRBV6-4 and J usage is TRBJ2-1; TRBD1 matches at 9 bases. The CDR3 is 14 amino acids. V shed 6 bases and J 8 bases; nucleotides not matched to a gene: 8. Germline V CDR1 and CDR2: MRHNA, SNTAGT. CDR3 sequence reads: CASSGDRGVHEQFF. DNA of the CDR3: TGTGCCAGCAGCGGAGACAGGGGGGTCCATGAGCAGTTCTTC.

This clonotype is medium-sized in the sample. Since the library was made to target alpha chains, this beta chain is a stray read and its abundance is not meaningful. V is TRBV6-2 or TRBV6-3 and J is TRBJ1-6; 7 nucleotides match TRBD1. This CDR3 has 17 residues. The ends lost 5 bases at V and 7 bases at J; junction bases unmatched: 14. In germline, CDR1 is MNHEY, CDR2 SVGEGT. The CDR3 reads CASSKTVRDSRNSPLHF. In DNA form, the CDR3 reads TGTGCCAGCAGTAAGACCGTCCGGGACAGTCGGAATTCACCCCTCCACTTT.

This clonotype has a count of ten or more. This beta chain turned up in a library designed for alpha chains; as an off-target read, its abundance says little. The CDR3 is CASSFQRNQPQHF. CDR3 bases: TGTGCCAGCAGTTTTCAGAGAAATCAGCCCCAGCATTTT. V and J are TRBV28 and TRBJ1-5; D unclear. The CDR3 is made up of 13 amino acids. CDR1 and CDR2 (germline): MDHEN, SYDVKM. V was shortened by 3 bases and J by 4 bases, with 7 bases between the two germline ends.

This clonotype has ten or more counts. This beta chain is off target for a library built for alpha chains, so its abundance means little. The rearrangement links TRBV7-8 to TRBJ2-2; 9 positions match TRBD2. The CDR3 has 15 amino acids. The V and J ends lost 2 bases and 6 bases, in that order; junction bases with no gene match: 4. Germline V lookup: CDR1 SGHVS, CDR2 FQNEAQ. As DNA, the CDR3 is TGTGCCAGCAGCTTACGTAGCGGGAGTCCCGGGGAGCTGTTTTTT. As protein: CASSLRSGSPGELFF.

In its sample, this clonotype was seen many times. This beta chain came through as a stray read in a library set up for alpha chains, and its size says little. The chain has TRBV12-5 and TRBJ1-5; D might be TRBD1 (6 bases). CDR3 length equals 12 residues. V lost 9 bases and J lost 6, with 12 bases in between. Per germline, CDR1 LGHNT and CDR2 FRNRAP. The CDR3 spells CASVEGGQPQHF. The CDR3 DNA sequence: TGTGCTAGCGTGGAAGGGGGTCAGCCCCAGCATTTT.

There are many counts of this clonotype. The library was prepared for alpha chains; this beta chain is a stray read, so its frequency means little. This chain uses TRBV20-1 with TRBJ2-3, with D maybe TRBD2 (5 bases). The CDR3 consists of 15 residues. Germline assignment: CDR1 DFQATT and CDR2 SNEGSKA (reference sequence). V was cut by 1 base and J by 1 base, with 12 bases left in between. In DNA, the CDR3 is TGCAGTGCTAGAGTGGGAGCCTGGGGCACAGATACGCAGTATTTT. Residues: CSARVGAWGTDTQYF.

Relative to its sample, this clonotype is medium-sized. This beta chain is a stray sequence in a library constructed for alpha chains; its clone size is not meaningful. This chain connects TRBV27 to TRBJ1-5; 8 nucleotides match TRBD1. Germline loops: CDR1 MNHEY, CDR2 SMNVEV (reference sequence). This CDR3 is 14 amino acids long. V lost 2 bases, J lost 6 bases, and 3 bases stayed unmatched. The CDR3 DNA reads as TGTGCCAGCAGTTTACAGGGGGCAGGTCAGCCCCAGCATTTT. Protein: CASSLQGAGQPQHF.